The rows below give T cell receptor beta chains drawn from one sample of a study of immune heterogeneity within non-small cell lung tumors. TCRdb analysed the multiplex PCR reads with MiXCR anew, one entry per CDR3 protein. The sample has 20,000 to 25,000 distinct CDR3 sequences, approximately 26% seen once; the top ten hold around 4%. The sequenced material came from lung tumor tissue. The receptors here all came from a man aged 35-49 years with non-small cell lung cancer. The CDR3 runs from the conserved cysteine through the conserved F or W. Each record gives: J gene, D gene, clone size, V gene, CDR3 DNA, CDR3 protein. The D gene is left open where the match is weak. Expanded clones get a size class; other rows say once, few or many, or leave the size out.

J gene: TRBJ2-7; D gene: TRBD2; clone size: medium-sized; V gene: TRBV2; CDR3 DNA: TGTGCCAGCAGTGACGCCGGCGGGAGAGCGCAGTACTTC; CDR3 protein: CASSDAGGRAQYF
J gene: TRBJ1-1; D gene: NA; clone size: few; V gene: TRBV6-1; CDR3 DNA: TGTGCCAGCAGTATAGGGGCCGGTGGGAGCACTGAAGCTTTCTTT; CDR3 protein: CASSIGAGGSTEAFF
J gene: TRBJ1-4; D gene: TRBD1; clone size: few; V gene: TRBV12-3/TRBV12-4; CDR3 DNA: TGTGCCAGCAGCCCGGGACAGGGATTTGAAAAACTGTTTTTT; CDR3 protein: CASSPGQGFEKLFF
J gene: TRBJ2-1; D gene: NA; clone size: NA; V gene: TRBV24-1; CDR3 DNA: TGTGCCACCAGTGATTCATATGAGCGGTTCTTC; CDR3 protein: CATSDSYERFF
J gene: TRBJ1-2; D gene: TRBD1; clone size: medium-sized; V gene: TRBV2; CDR3 DNA: TGTGCCAGCAGTGGGGACAGTATTAACTATGGCTACACCTTC; CDR3 protein: CASSGDSINYGYTF
J gene: TRBJ2-1; D gene: TRBD2; clone size: NA; V gene: TRBV5-4; CDR3 DNA: TGTGCCAGCAGCTTCTCACTAGCGGGAGGAGGTGAGCAGTTCTTC; CDR3 protein: CASSFSLAGGGEQFF
J gene: TRBJ2-7; D gene: NA; clone size: NA; V gene: TRBV6-2/TRBV6-3; CDR3 DNA: TGTGCCAGCAGTTCCGGGGCGGATCTCACTCAGCGGTACTTC; CDR3 protein: CASSSGADLTQRYF
J gene: TRBJ2-7; D gene: TRBD1; clone size: medium-sized; V gene: TRBV6-2/TRBV6-3; CDR3 DNA: TGTGCCAGCAGCGAGACAGGGACGCGCTACGAGCAGTACTTC; CDR3 protein: CASSETGTRYEQYF
J gene: TRBJ1-3; D gene: NA; clone size: medium-sized; V gene: TRBV5-1; CDR3 DNA: TGCGCCAGCAGTATGCCTGGAAACACCATATATTTT; CDR3 protein: CASSMPGNTIYF
J gene: TRBJ1-2; D gene: NA; clone size: NA; V gene: TRBV20-1; CDR3 DNA: TGCAGTGCTACTACAGGGATCTATGGCTACACCTTC; CDR3 protein: CSATTGIYGYTF
J gene: TRBJ1-2; D gene: NA; clone size: many; V gene: TRBV10-3; CDR3 DNA: TGTGCCATCAGTGAGTCAACAGATTCCTATGGCTACACCTTC; CDR3 protein: CAISESTDSYGYTF
J gene: TRBJ1-4; D gene: NA; clone size: medium-sized; V gene: TRBV10-3; CDR3 DNA: TGTGCCATCAGTGAGTCGATTCTGGAAAAACTGTTTTTT; CDR3 protein: CAISESILEKLFF
J gene: TRBJ2-1; D gene: NA; clone size: many; V gene: TRBV6-6; CDR3 DNA: TGTGCCAGCAGTTACTCGGGGGACAATGAGCAGTTCTTC; CDR3 protein: CASSYSGDNEQFF
J gene: TRBJ2-6; D gene: NA; clone size: NA; V gene: TRBV12-3/TRBV12-4; CDR3 DNA: TGTGCCAGCAGCCGACAGGGAGGCTCTGGGGCCAACGTCCTGACTTTC; CDR3 protein: CASSRQGGSGANVLTF
J gene: TRBJ2-7; D gene: NA; clone size: NA; V gene: TRBV3-1; CDR3 DNA: TGTGCCAGCAGCCATCCCCCCGTCTACGAGCAGTACTTC; CDR3 protein: CASSHPPVYEQYF
J gene: TRBJ1-1; D gene: TRBD1; clone size: few; V gene: TRBV12-3/TRBV12-4; CDR3 DNA: TGTGCCAGCAGTTTTTGGACAGGGGGCACTGAAGCTTTCTTT; CDR3 protein: CASSFWTGGTEAFF
J gene: TRBJ2-2; D gene: NA; clone size: once; V gene: TRBV10-3; CDR3 DNA: TGTGCCATCAGTGCGATCGTTAACACCGGGGAGCTGTTTTTT; CDR3 protein: CAISAIVNTGELFF
J gene: TRBJ2-7; D gene: NA; clone size: few; V gene: TRBV5-1; CDR3 DNA: TGCGCCAGCAGCTTTGACACCCCCTACGAGCAGTACTTC; CDR3 protein: CASSFDTPYEQYF
J gene: TRBJ2-3; D gene: TRBD1; clone size: few; V gene: TRBV12-5; CDR3 DNA: TGTGCTAGTGGTTTGGGGACAGGGGACACAGATACGCAGTATTTT; CDR3 protein: CASGLGTGDTDTQYF
J gene: TRBJ2-7; D gene: TRBD2; clone size: many; V gene: TRBV20-1; CDR3 DNA: TGCAGTGCTAGAGTGCGCCTAGCGGGAAGTAGCGAGCAGTACTTC; CDR3 protein: CSARVRLAGSSEQYF
J gene: TRBJ2-1; D gene: TRBD1; clone size: NA; V gene: TRBV7-9; CDR3 DNA: TGTGCCAGCAGCTTAAATAGGGACAGGTTAGGTGAGCAGTTCTTC; CDR3 protein: CASSLNRDRLGEQFF
J gene: TRBJ2-2; D gene: NA; clone size: few; V gene: TRBV18; CDR3 DNA: TGTGCCAGCTCACCACCAAACAGCGCGAACACCGGGGAGCTGTTTTTT; CDR3 protein: CASSPPNSANTGELFF
J gene: TRBJ2-7; D gene: TRBD2; clone size: many; V gene: TRBV7-2; CDR3 DNA: TGTGCCAGCAGCTTAAGTCCTAGCGGTACCTACGAGCAGTACTTC; CDR3 protein: CASSLSPSGTYEQYF
J gene: TRBJ1-1; D gene: NA; clone size: many; V gene: TRBV5-1; CDR3 DNA: TGCGCCAGCAGCTACGGCAGGGGGAACACTGAAGCTTTCTTT; CDR3 protein: CASSYGRGNTEAFF
J gene: TRBJ1-6; D gene: TRBD1; clone size: few; V gene: TRBV10-2; CDR3 DNA: TGCGCCAGCTCGGACAGGGTTAATTCACCCCTCCACTTT; CDR3 protein: CASSDRVNSPLHF
J gene: TRBJ2-1; D gene: NA; clone size: many; V gene: TRBV6-1; CDR3 DNA: TGTGCCAGCAGAGGCCGGGCCAAACAGAATAGTGAGCAGTTCTTC; CDR3 protein: CASRGRAKQNSEQFF
J gene: TRBJ1-2; D gene: NA; clone size: NA; V gene: TRBV5-4; CDR3 DNA: TGTGCCAGCAGCTTGGCTGGGCCGAGTGGTGGCTACACCTTC; CDR3 protein: CASSLAGPSGGYTF
J gene: TRBJ1-1; D gene: NA; clone size: NA; V gene: TRBV20-1; CDR3 DNA: TGCAGTGCTCTGGACAGATCGAACACTGAAGCTTTCTTT; CDR3 protein: CSALDRSNTEAFF
J gene: TRBJ1-5; D gene: NA; clone size: many; V gene: TRBV19; CDR3 DNA: TGTGCCAGTAGTATAGGGTTTGTTAGCAATCAGCCCCAGCATTTT; CDR3 protein: CASSIGFVSNQPQHF
J gene: TRBJ2-5; D gene: TRBD2; clone size: NA; V gene: TRBV30; CDR3 DNA: TGTGCCTGGACTCCTAGCGGGAGAGAGACCCAGTACTTC; CDR3 protein: CAWTPSGRETQYF
J gene: TRBJ2-2; D gene: NA; clone size: NA; V gene: TRBV11-2; CDR3 DNA: TGTGCCAGCAGCCACACGGATTCGAACACCGGGGAGCTGTTTTTT; CDR3 protein: CASSHTDSNTGELFF
J gene: TRBJ1-2; D gene: NA; clone size: NA; V gene: TRBV30; CDR3 DNA: TGTGCCTGGAGTTCCGGGACTACCTACGGCTGCACCTTC; CDR3 protein: CAWSSGTTYGCTF
J gene: TRBJ2-7; D gene: NA; clone size: many; V gene: TRBV10-3; CDR3 DNA: TGTGCCATCAGTGAGTCACAAGGGGATTTCTACGCCGCACACGAGCAGTACTTC; CDR3 protein: CAISESQGDFYAAHEQYF